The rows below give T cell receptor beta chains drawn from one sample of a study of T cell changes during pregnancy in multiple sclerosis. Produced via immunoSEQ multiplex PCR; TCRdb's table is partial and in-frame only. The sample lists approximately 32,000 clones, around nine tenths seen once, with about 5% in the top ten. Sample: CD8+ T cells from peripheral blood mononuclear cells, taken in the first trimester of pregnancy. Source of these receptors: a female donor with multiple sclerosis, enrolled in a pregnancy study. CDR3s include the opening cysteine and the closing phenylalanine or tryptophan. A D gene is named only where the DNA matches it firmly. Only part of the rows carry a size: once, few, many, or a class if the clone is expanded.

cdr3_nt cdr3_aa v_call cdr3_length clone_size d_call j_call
TGTGCCATCAGTGAGGGAGGTGGTGGCGAGCAGTACTTC CAISEGGGGEQYF TRBV10-3 13 . . TRBJ2-7
TGCGCCAGCAGCCAAGTCCAGGGATCGACCACTGAAGCTTTCTTT CASSQVQGSTTEAFF TRBV4-3 15 . . TRBJ1-1
TGTGCCAGCAGTTCCGTGGCGGTGGGGCGCTCCTACGAGCAGTACTTC CASSSVAVGRSYEQYF TRBV6-5 16 . . TRBJ2-7
TGTGCCAGCAGTCGTAATTCGGACAGGGCCACCGGGGAGCTGTTTTTT CASSRNSDRATGELFF TRBV6-4 16 once TRBD1 TRBJ2-2
TGTGCCAGCAGTAAGCAGGGCTACGAGCAGTACTTC CASSKQGYEQYF TRBV7-9 12 . . TRBJ2-7
TGCAGCGTTGAAACTCCGGACAGCGCCAATGAGCAGTTCTTC CSVETPDSANEQFF TRBV29-1 14 . . TRBJ2-1
TGTGCCAGCAGTCCCAGGGCTGGAAACACCATATATTTT CASSPRAGNTIYF TRBV6-5 13 few . TRBJ1-3
TGTGCCAGCAGCTTCCAGGGGGCAGAGGAGCAGTTCTTC CASSFQGAEEQFF TRBV7-3 13 . TRBD1 TRBJ2-1
TGTGCCAGCAGTGAAAAACAGGGAGGGGGCAATGAGCAGTTCTTC CASSEKQGGGNEQFF TRBV6-4 15 many . TRBJ2-1
TGTGCCAGCAAAGGACTAGCGGGAAGCTCCTACAATGAGCAGTTCTTC CASKGLAGSSYNEQFF TRBV27 16 . TRBD2 TRBJ2-1
TGTGCCAGCAGCTTAGTCGGGACAGGGCACTACGAGCAGTACTTC CASSLVGTGHYEQYF TRBV7-9 15 once TRBD1 TRBJ2-7
TGTGCCAGCAGCCTCGGGCGGGCGGCTTATATCGTGTACGAGCAGTACTTC CASSLGRAAYIVYEQYF TRBV7-9 17 . . TRBJ2-7
TGTGCCAGCAGTGACTCCAATGAGCAGTTCTTC CASSDSNEQFF TRBV25-1 11 . . TRBJ2-1
TGTGCCAGCAGTGGAAGTCAGGGTGACACTGAAGCTTTCTTT CASSGSQGDTEAFF TRBV2 14 once . TRBJ1-1
TGTGCCAGCAGTTCGGGGGGGGTCGACGGCTACACCTTC CASSSGGVDGYTF TRBV27 13 once . TRBJ1-2
TGTGCCAGTTCTACAGGGTTGAATTCACCCCTCCACTTT CASSTGLNSPLHF TRBV19 13 . . TRBJ1-6